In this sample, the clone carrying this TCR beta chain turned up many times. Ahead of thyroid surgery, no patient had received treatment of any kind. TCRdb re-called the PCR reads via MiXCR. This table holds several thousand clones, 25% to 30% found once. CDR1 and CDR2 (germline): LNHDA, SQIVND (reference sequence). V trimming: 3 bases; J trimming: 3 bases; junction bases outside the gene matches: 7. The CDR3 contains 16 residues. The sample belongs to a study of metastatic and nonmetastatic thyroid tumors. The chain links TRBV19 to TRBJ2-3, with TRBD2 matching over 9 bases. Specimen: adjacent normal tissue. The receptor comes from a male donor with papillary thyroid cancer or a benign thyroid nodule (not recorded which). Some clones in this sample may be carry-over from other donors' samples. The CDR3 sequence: CASSILAGGPTDTQYF. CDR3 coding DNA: TGTGCCAGTAGTATTTTGGCGGGAGGGCCAACAGATACGCAGTATTTT.